Listed below are T cell receptor beta chains from one sample, sequenced in a study of T cell changes during pregnancy in multiple sclerosis. Some clones are missing from TCRdb's copy, which holds only in-frame ones; the method was immunoSEQ multiplex PCR. Of about 31,000 clones in the sample, 90% were seen once. Specimen: CD8+ T cells from peripheral blood mononuclear cells, collected in the second trimester of pregnancy. The origin of the receptors is a female donor with multiple sclerosis, enrolled in a pregnancy study. The CDR3 runs from the conserved cysteine through the conserved F or W. The D gene is left open where the match is weak. Clone size is given for some rows only: seen once, a few or many times, or a class if the clone is expanded.

size | D | J | V | DNA | CDR3
- | TRBD1 | TRBJ2-2 | TRBV10-1 | TGCGCCAGCTCGGTAGGGACAGTGAACACCGGGGAGCTGTTTTTT | CASSVGTVNTGELFF
- | - | TRBJ1-1 | TRBV4-3 | TGCGCCAGCAGCCAAGACCCGGTGAACACTGAAGCTTTCTTT | CASSQDPVNTEAFF
- | - | TRBJ2-7 | TRBV4-2 | TGTGCCAGCAGCCAAGTGGGAGACTACGAGCAGTACTTC | CASSQVGDYEQYF
- | - | TRBJ1-1 | TRBV11-2 | TGTGCCAGCAGCCCAGGGCCCTCCCGTACTGAAGCTTTCTTT | CASSPGPSRTEAFF
- | TRBD2 | TRBJ2-1 | TRBV4-1 | TGCGCCAGCAGCCTAGGACTAGCGGACTACAATGAGCAGTTCTTC | CASSLGLADYNEQFF
- | - | TRBJ2-7 | TRBV7-9 | TGTGCCAGCAGCCCCCGGACAGGGAGGGCCTACGAGCAGTACTTC | CASSPRTGRAYEQYF
- | TRBD2 | TRBJ2-7 | TRBV27 | TGTGCCAGCAGTTTGGTTAGCGGGAGTTCGGTCTACGAGCAGTACTTC | CASSLVSGSSVYEQYF
- | - | TRBJ1-5 | TRBV11-2 | TGTGCCAGCAGCCACCGGCGACAGGTCAATCAGCCCCAGCATTTT | CASSHRRQVNQPQHF
once | TRBD1 | TRBJ2-1 | TRBV7-9 | TGTGCCAGCCTACAGGGGGCCAATGAGCAGTTCTTC | CASLQGANEQFF
- | - | TRBJ2-1 | TRBV4-1 | TGCGCCAGCAGCCTCAGTCGGGGCAATGAGCAGTTCTTC | CASSLSRGNEQFF
- | - | TRBJ2-3 | TRBV13 | TGTGCCAGCAGTTATCGCGGCGGCCCCACAGATACGCAGTATTTT | CASSYRGGPTDTQYF
- | - | TRBJ2-7 | TRBV19 | TGTGCCAGTAGCATGCGCACCGACTCCTACGAGCAGTACTTC | CASSMRTDSYEQYF
once | - | TRBJ1-4 | TRBV4-1 | TGCGCCAGCAGCCAATGCAGGGTGTGCGGTAATGAAAAACTGTTTTTT | CASSQCRVCGNEKLFF
- | TRBD2 | TRBJ2-1 | TRBV5-6 | TGTGCCAGCAGCTTGGAGTGGACTAGCGCGTCGAATGAGCAGTTCTTC | CASSLEWTSASNEQFF
- | - | TRBJ1-2 | TRBV15 | TGTGCCACCAGCAGAGATCTCCTTAACTATGGCTACACCTTC | CATSRDLLNYGYTF
- | - | TRBJ2-1 | TRBV7-9 | TGTGCCAGCAGCCCCCCACTAGAAATTGAGCAGTTCTTC | CASSPPLEIEQFF
- | - | TRBJ2-3 | TRBV30 | TGTGCCTGGAGTTATTATAGAGCTTCCCCAGATACGCAGTATTTT | CAWSYYRASPDTQYF
- | - | TRBJ2-4 | TRBV4-1 | TGCGCCAGCAGCGAACCCGGGGTTAACATTCAGTACTTC | CASSEPGVNIQYF
- | - | TRBJ2-1 | TRBV14 | TGTGCCAGCAGCCAAGTAACTAATGAGCAGTTCTTC | CASSQVTNEQFF
- | TRBD2 | TRBJ2-7 | TRBV9 | TGTGCCAGCAGCGAACTAGCGGGAGGCTCCTACGAGCAGTACTTC | CASSELAGGSYEQYF
- | - | TRBJ2-6 | TRBV6-1 | TGTGCCAGCAGTGAAATCCGGTCTGGGGCCAACGTCCTGACTTTC | CASSEIRSGANVLTF
- | TRBD1 | TRBJ1-5 | TRBV10-3 | TGTGCCATCAGTGGGGGGACAGGGGGTCAGCCCCAGCATTTT | CAISGGTGGQPQHF
- | - | TRBJ2-3 | TRBV28 | TGTGCCAGCAGCTTTACTAGCACGGATACAGATACGCAGTATTTT | CASSFTSTDTDTQYF
medium-sized | TRBD1 | TRBJ1-1 | TRBV29-1 | TGCAGCGTTGACTCGACAGGGGGACTCACTGAAGCTTTCTTT | CSVDSTGGLTEAFF
- | TRBD2 | TRBJ2-1 | TRBV6-5 | TGTGCCAGCAGTTACCCAGCGGGAGGAAGTGAGCAGTTCTTC | CASSYPAGGSEQFF
- | - | TRBJ2-1 | TRBV9 | TGTGCCAGCAGCGTAGTCTTCAATGAGCAGTTCTTC | CASSVVFNEQFF
- | - | TRBJ1-1 | TRBV9 | TGTGCCAGCAGCGTAGTAGGAGCAAACACTGAAGCTTTCTTT | CASSVVGANTEAFF
- | - | TRBJ1-2 | TRBV27 | TGTGCCAGCAGTTTATCACCGACAGGACTTAACTATGGCTACACCTTC | CASSLSPTGLNYGYTF
- | - | TRBJ2-1 | TRBV14 | TGTGCCAGCAGCCAAGATCGAGTACAGGCCCTCTACAATGAGCAGTTCTTC | CASSQDRVQALYNEQFF
once | - | TRBJ1-2 | TRBV5-1 | TGCGCCAGCAGCGCGGTCGAAAACTTGTATGGCTACACCTTC | CASSAVENLYGYTF
once | - | TRBJ2-7 | TRBV30 | TGTGCCTGGAGTTCAGGGAATTTCGAGCAGTACTTC | CAWSSGNFEQYF
- | - | TRBJ2-3 | TRBV9 | TGTGCCAGCAGCGTAGTACCCCTAGACCGGAGCACAGATACGCAGTATTTT | CASSVVPLDRSTDTQYF
- | TRBD2 | TRBJ2-6 | TRBV19 | TGTGCCAGTAGTATAGCCGGGACCGCGGGACTAGCGGGAGGCCCCTCTGGGGCCAACGTCCTGACTTTC | CASSIAGTAGLAGGPSGANVLTF
- | - | TRBJ2-7 | TRBV23-1 | TGCGCCGGAGGGGGCAGGGCAAACTACGAGCAGTACTTC | CAGGGRANYEQYF
- | - | TRBJ2-7 | TRBV29-1 | TGCAGCGTTGAAAGGGGGGGCCTAGTCCACGAGCAGTACTTC | CSVERGGLVHEQYF
- | - | TRBJ1-2 | TRBV11-2 | TGTGCCAGCAGCTTAGTAGGACAGCCCGCTAACTATGGCTACACCTTC | CASSLVGQPANYGYTF
- | - | TRBJ2-1 | TRBV10-3 | TGTGCCATCAGTGAACCACAGGAAGGAGATGAGCAGTTCTTC | CAISEPQEGDEQFF
- | - | TRBJ2-5 | TRBV7-7 | TGTGCTAGCAGCTTAGAACCGGAAGGGGACCAAGAGACCCAGTACTTC | CASSLEPEGDQETQYF
few | - | TRBJ1-1 | TRBV30 | TGTGCCTGGAGTGTATCTGCGGGAAACACTGAAGCTTTCTTT | CAWSVSAGNTEAFF
once | TRBD2 | TRBJ2-1 | TRBV6-1 | TGTGTGGGGGGGGGACTAGCGGGGGATTACAATGAGCAGTTCTTC | CVGGGLAGDYNEQFF
- | TRBD1 | TRBJ1-2 | TRBV6-5 | TGTGCCAGCAGTTACTCGACAGGGAAATATGGCTACACCTTC | CASSYSTGKYGYTF
- | - | TRBJ1-5 | TRBV7-9 | TGTGCCAGCAGTCGGGACACCAGCAATCAGCCCCAGCATTTT | CASSRDTSNQPQHF
medium-sized | - | TRBJ2-5 | TRBV18 | TGTGCCAGCTCACTATCGGAGACCCAGTACTTC | CASSLSETQYF
- | - | TRBJ1-1 | TRBV5-1 | TGCGCCAGCAGCTTGAGGGCCCTAGGGGACACTGAAGCTTTCTTT | CASSLRALGDTEAFF
- | TRBD2 | TRBJ2-3 | TRBV6-1 | TGTGCCAGCAGTGACCCACTAGCGGGAGTGGCAGATACGCAGTATTTT | CASSDPLAGVADTQYF
- | TRBD1 | TRBJ1-2 | TRBV28 | TGTGCCAGCAGTTTATGGGGAGCAGGGGGCTCTGGCTACACCTTC | CASSLWGAGGSGYTF
- | TRBD1 | TRBJ2-5 | TRBV6-1 | TGTGCCAGCAGAGGGACAGACCAAGAGACCCAGTACTTC | CASRGTDQETQYF
- | TRBD1 | TRBJ1-1 | TRBV9 | TGTGCCAGCAGCGTAGGAGGTGGGACAGCAGCTTTCTTT | CASSVGGGTAAFF
once | - | TRBJ1-2 | TRBV27 | TGTGCCAGCAGTTTAGCGGGGGAGGGGCCGGGGTATGGCTACACCTTC | CASSLAGEGPGYGYTF
- | - | TRBJ1-1 | TRBV28 | TGTGCCAGCAGTTTACTCTCTCGGCAGCCCGGGGGCACTGAAGCTTTCTTT | CASSLLSRQPGGTEAFF
- | TRBD1 | TRBJ1-1 | TRBV13 | TGTGCCAGCAGCCGGGACAGGTCAAACACTGAAGCTTTCTTT | CASSRDRSNTEAFF
- | - | TRBJ2-2 | TRBV13 | TGTGCCAGCAGCTTAGGCGAGTCATCCGGGGAGCTGTTTTTT | CASSLGESSGELFF
- | - | TRBJ1-3 | TRBV7-9 | TGTGCCAGCAGCGTGGGACACCCGAGCTCTGGAAACACCATATATTTT | CASSVGHPSSGNTIYF
few | - | TRBJ2-3 | TRBV27 | TGTGCCAGCAGTTTCCTCACAGATACGCAGTATTTT | CASSFLTDTQYF
- | - | TRBJ2-7 | TRBV28 | TGTGCCAGCACCGGGCGGGATCGGCGCGAGCAGTACTTC | CASTGRDRREQYF
- | - | TRBJ2-1 | TRBV27 | TGTGCCAGCAGTTTAAGGTTACCCCTAGGCGTTGAGCAGTTCTTC | CASSLRLPLGVEQFF
- | TRBD2 | TRBJ2-1 | TRBV11-1 | TGTGCCAGCAGCTCACACCCGGGACTAGCGGGAGGAGGGAGGGATGAGCAGTTCTTC | CASSSHPGLAGGGRDEQFF
- | TRBD1 | TRBJ2-2 | TRBV6-1 | TGTGCCAGCAGTGAACAACAGGGGGAGGCCGGGGAGCTGTTTTTT | CASSEQQGEAGELFF